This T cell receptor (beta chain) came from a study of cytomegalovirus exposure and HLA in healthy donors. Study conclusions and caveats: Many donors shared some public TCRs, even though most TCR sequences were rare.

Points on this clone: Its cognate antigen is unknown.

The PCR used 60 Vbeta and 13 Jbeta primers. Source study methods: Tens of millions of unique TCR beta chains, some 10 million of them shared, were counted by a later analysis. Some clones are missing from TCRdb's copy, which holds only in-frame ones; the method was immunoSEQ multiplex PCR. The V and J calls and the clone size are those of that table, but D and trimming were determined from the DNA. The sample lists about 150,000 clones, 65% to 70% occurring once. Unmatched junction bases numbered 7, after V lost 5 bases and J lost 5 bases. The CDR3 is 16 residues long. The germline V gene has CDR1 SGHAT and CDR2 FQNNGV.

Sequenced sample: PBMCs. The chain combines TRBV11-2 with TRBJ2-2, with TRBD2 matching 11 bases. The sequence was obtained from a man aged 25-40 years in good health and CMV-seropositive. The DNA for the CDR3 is TGTGCCAGCAGCCCAACTAGCGGGAGCCGTACCGGGGAGCTGTTTTTT. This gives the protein CASSPTSGSRTGELFF.